This T cell receptor beta chain was captured in a study of shared clonotypes between healthy human individuals. For the study at large: Per donor, three plates held CD4 naive cells, three held CD4 memory, two held CD8 naive and one held CD8 memory.

Findings of the study overall: Across four donors, naive CD4 shared 5% to 6.5%, naive CD8 more than 3%, memory CD4 roughly 2.4%, memory CD8 approximately 0.4%. The donor pool, a small one, limited the genetic and exposure-history diversity represented.

Germline V CDR1 and CDR2: KGHSH, LQKENI. The CDR3 is 17 residues long. With V trimmed by 3 bases and J by 2 bases, 7 bases remained unmatched. Concerning this clone itself: Its antigen is not identified.

Profiling relied on immunoSEQ multiplex PCR, and the TCRdb table lists in-frame clones only, not all of them. The data show about 1 million clones, with more than 65% seen just once and approximately 1.5% held by the top ten. Sequenced input: memory CD4+ T cells sorted from blood. Specified subset: CD45RA-negative fraction. This TCR derives from a man aged 18-30 years in good health. The chain couples TRBV18 to TRBJ2-6, with 7 bases fitting TRBD1. The CDR3 coding sequence is TGTGCCAGCTCACCGAAGAACAGGGGAACTGGGGCCAACGTCCTGACTTTC. This codes for CASSPKNRGTGANVLTF.